These T cell receptor beta chains were read from a single sample in a study of CD4 and CD8 cells across lung adenocarcinoma regions. TCRdb re-analysed the PCR reads in MiXCR, keeping a single row per CDR3 protein. The sample lists roughly 20,000 distinct CDR3 sequences, less than 65% occurring once. The sample taken for sequencing was CD8+ T cells from the center of a lung tumor. These receptor sequences come from a female donor with lung adenocarcinoma. The CD4 and CD8 labels of this study may be unreliable. Both conserved end residues are part of each CDR3. A D gene is named only where the DNA matches it firmly. Clone size is shown for a subset of rows, as once, few, many or a class of expanded clone.

size | J | D | V | length | DNA | CDR3
. | TRBJ2-3 | . | TRBV27 | 15 | TGTGCCAGCAGGCAGGGGGGACGACTCACAGATACGCAGTACTTT | CASRQGGRLTDTQYF
. | TRBJ2-4 | . | TRBV6-1 | 12 | TGTGCGGGGATCGGTACCAAAAATATTCAGTATTTC | CAGIGTKNIQYF
medium-sized | TRBJ2-1 | . | TRBV7-2 | 13 | TGTGCCAGCAGCTTACGGCGGGACAATGAGCAGTTCTTC | CASSLRRDNEQFF
few | TRBJ2-1 | . | TRBV6-1 | 13 | TGTGCCAGCAAGGCCGGGCTATACAATGAGCAGTTCTTC | CASKAGLYNEQFF
many | TRBJ2-3 | . | TRBV7-9 | 16 | TGTGCCAGCACCAGCACCGAAAAATGGGACACAGATACGCAGTATTTT | CASTSTEKWDTDTQYF
few | TRBJ2-5 | . | TRBV6-1 | 13 | TGTGCCAGCGGGGGTCGCGGCAAAGAGACCCAGTACTTC | CASGGRGKETQYF
. | TRBJ2-5 | . | TRBV28 | 16 | TGTGCCAGCAAAAAAAAATTGGGGGAGGTGCAAGAGACCCAGTACTTC | CASKKKLGEVQETQYF
many | TRBJ2-5 | . | TRBV10-3 | 15 | TGTGCCATCAGTGAGTCCAGGGACCCCTGGCAGACCCAGTACTTC | CAISESRDPWQTQYF
. | TRBJ2-5 | TRBD1 | TRBV6-1 | 16 | TGTGCCAGCAGCCCCCACCGGGACAGGGCCAAAGACACCCAGTACTTC | CASSPHRDRAKDTQYF
many | TRBJ2-5 | . | TRBV25-1 | 11 | TGTGCCAGCAGTGAATATGGGGTAGGGTACTTC | CASSEYGVGYF
. | TRBJ2-4 | . | TRBV27 | 13 | TGTGCCAGCGGGGGGCTTGTCCAAGACATTCAGTACTTC | CASGGLVQDIQYF
few | TRBJ1-3 | . | TRBV6-1 | 11 | TGTGCCAGCGGTAGTTGGAACACCATATATTTT | CASGSWNTIYF
. | TRBJ2-3 | TRBD1 | TRBV27 | 15 | TGTGGCAGCAGGCAGGGGGTGGGAGCCACAAACACGCAGTACTTT | CGSRQGVGATNTQYF
many | TRBJ1-6 | . | TRBV6-5 | 15 | TGTGCCAGCAGTTATCGGTTCCGATATAATTCACCCCTCCACTTT | CASSYRFRYNSPLHF
. | TRBJ2-7 | . | TRBV27 | 11 | TGTGCGGGCCGTGAGTACGATACGCAGTACTTC | CAGREYDTQYF
. | TRBJ2-3 | . | TRBV12-3/TRBV12-4 | 15 | TGTGCCAGCAGTCCCACATTGGATTCCACAGATACGCAGTATTTT | CASSPTLDSTDTQYF
many | TRBJ1-1 | TRBD1 | TRBV25-1 | 15 | TGTGCCAGCAGTTCTTTAGGGACAGGGACCACTGAAGCTTTCTTT | CASSSLGTGTTEAFF
. | TRBJ2-2 | TRBD2 | TRBV7-9 | 17 | TGTGCCAGCAGAGAGGGACTAGCGGAGACGAACACCGGGGAGCTGTTTTTT | CASREGLAETNTGELFF
. | TRBJ2-3 | . | TRBV11-3 | 13 | TGTGCCAGGAGCCTGTTAGTGACAGACATTCAGTATTTT | CARSLLVTDIQYF
few | TRBJ2-7 | TRBD2 | TRBV27 | 15 | TGTGCCAGCCGACCTAGCGGCTCCGGGGCCTACGAGCAGTACTTC | CASRPSGSGAYEQYF
few | TRBJ1-1 | . | TRBV6-1 | 13 | TGTGCCAGCGGAACTATCAAGAACACTGAAGCTTTCTTT | CASGTIKNTEAFF
medium-sized | TRBJ1-2 | . | TRBV6-5 | 15 | TGTGCCAGCAGTTACGAATTCCGTTCGGCCTATGGCTACACCTTC | CASSYEFRSAYGYTF
many | TRBJ1-6 | . | TRBV27 | 14 | TGTGCCAGCAGTTCGGACGCCCTAAATTCACCCCTCCACTTT | CASSSDALNSPLHF
few | TRBJ2-1 | TRBD2 | TRBV7-2 | 14 | TGTGCCAGCAGCTTTTTCATAGCGGGAGGTCGGCAGTTCTTC | CASSFFIAGGRQFF
. | TRBJ2-5 | TRBD2 | TRBV20-1 | 14 | TGCAGTGCTTATTCTAGCGGGAGGGTAGAGACCCAGTACTTC | CSAYSSGRVETQYF
many | TRBJ2-1 | . | TRBV7-2 | 13 | TGTGCCAGCAGCGGAGAAATGGGTAATGAGCAGTTCTTC | CASSGEMGNEQFF
. | TRBJ2-5 | TRBD2 | TRBV7-2 | 15 | TGTGCCAGCACCCAAGGACTAGCGGGAGTGGAGACCCAGTACTTC | CASTQGLAGVETQYF
. | TRBJ2-1 | . | TRBV28 | 12 | TGTGCCAGCCAGGGGTCCTACAATGAGCAGTTCTTC | CASQGSYNEQFF
many | TRBJ2-1 | TRBD2 | TRBV4-1 | 16 | TGCGCCAGCAGCCAGGGGTTAGCGGGAGCTAAGAATGAGCAGTTCTTC | CASSQGLAGAKNEQFF
. | TRBJ2-5 | . | TRBV10-3 | 14 | TGTGCCACGCTGGGGGGCGGAGACGAAAAGACCCAGTACTTC | CATLGGGDEKTQYF
medium-sized | TRBJ2-1 | TRBD2 | TRBV6-5 | 19 | TGTGCCAGCAGTTACTCGTGTACGGGACTAGCTCCGTGGGACAATGAGCAGTTCTTC | CASSYSCTGLAPWDNEQFF
many | TRBJ2-7 | TRBD1 | TRBV6-6 | 15 | TGTGCCGCCGGGTGGAAGAGACAGGGGGCCTACGAGCAGTACTTC | CAAGWKRQGAYEQYF
. | TRBJ2-5 | TRBD2 | TRBV5-1 | 14 | TGCGCCAGCAGCCTCTCTAGCGGACAAGAGACCCAGTACTTC | CASSLSSGQETQYF
. | TRBJ2-3 | . | TRBV27 | 17 | TGTGCCAGCAGTCGGGCAGGGGGGGGGTCTGGCCCAGAGACCCAGTATTTT | CASSRAGGGSGPETQYF
. | TRBJ2-3 | . | TRBV10-3 | 15 | TGTGGCGCGGGCGGCGGGGACTGTGACGCAGATACGCAGTATTTC | CGAGGGDCDADTQYF
few | TRBJ1-3 | . | TRBV7-2 | 16 | TGTGCCAGCAGCTTTGGGTGGGCCATCTCTGGAAACACCATATATTTT | CASSFGWAISGNTIYF
. | TRBJ1-1 | . | TRBV5-1 | 13 | TGCGCCAGCAGCTGGTCCCAGAACACTGAAGCTTTCTTT | CASSWSQNTEAFF
few | TRBJ2-1 | TRBD1 | TRBV4-1 | 18 | TGCGCCAGCAGCCAAGCATCGGGGGGTGGGACAGGGGGCAGTGAGCAGTTCTTC | CASSQASGGGTGGSEQFF
. | TRBJ2-3 | TRBD2 | TRBV10-1 | 15 | TGCGCCAGTTCAGGCGCGGGAGGGCTGAGGGATACGCAGTATTTT | CASSGAGGLRDTQYF
. | TRBJ2-1 | . | TRBV28 | 15 | TGTGCCAGCAGTTTAAGGGATGGGGGGTTCAATGAGCAGTTCTTC | CASSLRDGGFNEQFF
. | TRBJ2-3 | TRBD2 | TRBV10-1 | 16 | TGCGCCAGCAGGGGGACCGGGGGGGCAGACACAGAGACCCAGTACTTT | CASRGTGGADTETQYF
. | TRBJ2-1 | . | TRBV11-3 | 15 | TGTGCCAGCAGCCGTCCTTCCCGGACCCCCAATGAGCAGTTCTTC | CASSRPSRTPNEQFF
. | TRBJ2-7 | . | TRBV10-1 | 17 | TGCGCCAGCAGTGAGTCAATCGACGGAACCCGCCTCTACGAGCAGTACTTC | CASSESIDGTRLYEQYF
. | TRBJ1-1 | . | TRBV12-3/TRBV12-4 | 12 | TGTGCCAGCAGTTTAGACAGACCTGAAGCTTTCTTT | CASSLDRPEAFF
few | TRBJ2-3 | . | TRBV27 | 11 | TGTGCCGGCCGTGACCAAGATACGCAGTATTTT | CAGRDQDTQYF
few | TRBJ2-3 | . | TRBV27 | 11 | TGTGCCAGCAGTGCGTACGATACTCAGTATTTC | CASSAYDTQYF
. | TRBJ2-4 | TRBD2 | TRBV18 | 18 | TGTGCCAGCTCACCAACCGCGGGACTAGCGGGAGGCCAAAACATTCAGTACTTC | CASSPTAGLAGGQNIQYF
. | TRBJ2-2 | TRBD2 | TRBV10-3 | 17 | TGTGCCATCAGCGGACGGAGCGCGGGAGGGCCGGCCGGGGAGCTGTTTTTT | CAISGRSAGGPAGELFF
once | TRBJ1-2 | TRBD1 | TRBV6-5 | 14 | TGTGCCAGCAGTTCCATACAGGGGGCTTTTGGCTACACCTTC | CASSSIQGAFGYTF
. | TRBJ2-7 | . | TRBV27 | 11 | TGTGCCAGCAGACTAGTGGACGCGCAGTACTTC | CASRLVDAQYF